What follows are 21 T cell receptor beta chains derived from one specimen sequenced in a study of early T cells in non-severe SARS-CoV-2 infection. MiXCR, applied by TCRdb to the 5' RACE reads, yields one record per CDR3 protein. Of about 81,000 distinct CDR3 sequences listed, around 14% are singletons. The sequenced material came from whole blood. The source is an adult who was a healthcare worker with PCR-confirmed SARS-CoV-2 infection or an uninfected control (not recorded which).

V gene TRBV5-1 combines with J gene TRBJ2-1, with 9 positions matching TRBD1. CDR1 and CDR2 from the germline V gene are SGHRS and YFSETQ. J gave up 1 base and V 2 bases, and 4 bases lay outside the gene matches. The CDR3 is 16 residues long. CDR3 sequence (DNA): TGCGCCAGCAGCTTCGGACAGGGGTTTTCCTACAATGAGCAGTTCTTC. Protein sequence: CASSFGQGFSYNEQFF.

This clonotype was seen only a few times. This sequence joins TRBV18 and TRBJ1-1; D not resolved. The CDR3 loop spans 14 amino acids. Trimming shortened V by 2 bases and J by 4 bases, and 11 bases separated the two germline ends. Germline V lookup: CDR1 KGHSH, CDR2 LQKENI. The CDR3 nucleotides are TGTGCCAGCTCACCATTACGGCCCAGCACTGAAGCTTTCTTT. Its translation is CASSPLRPSTEAFF.

The chain is built from TRBV5-4 and TRBJ2-7; weak D call: TRBD1 (6 bases). Deletions cut 4 bases from V and 1 base from J, with 15 bases between. This CDR3 has 15 amino acids. Per the germline V gene, CDR1 is SGHNT and CDR2 is YYREEE (reference sequence). The CDR3 here is CASSPTPDRSYEQYF. DNA for the CDR3: TGTGCCAGCAGCCCGACTCCCGACAGGTCCTACGAGCAGTACTTC. The full variable domain, with the rest looked up from reference TRBV5-4 and TRBJ2-7, is ETGVTQSPTHLIKTRGQQVTLRCSSQSGHNTVSWYQQALGQGPQFIFQYYREEENGRGNFPPRFSGLQFPNYSSELNVNALELDDSALYLCASSPTPDRSYEQYFGPGTRLTVT.

The chain uses TRBV7-6 and TRBJ2-1, with a possible D match to TRBD2 (5 bases). Germline CDR1 reads SGHVS; CDR2 reads FNYEAQ. The CDR3 extends over 13 amino acids. V lost 5 bases to trimming and J lost 8 bases, with 13 bases between them. Written as DNA, the CDR3 is TGTGCCAGCAGCCCTGAAGTCGGGGATGAGCAGTTCTTC. Its translation is CASSPEVGDEQFF.

This clonotype was picked up a small number of times. The chain has TRBV20-1 and TRBJ2-5; D not certain. V was trimmed by 4 bases and J by 5 bases, leaving 8 bases between them. There are 11 residues in the CDR3. The germline V gene has CDR1 DFQATT and CDR2 SNEGSKA (reference sequence). CDR3 residues: CSATPDETQYF. The CDR3, as DNA: TGCAGTGCTACCCCGGACGAGACCCAGTACTTC.

This clonotype came up a few times. The chain joins TRBV27 to TRBJ1-5; weak D call: TRBD1 (5 bases). The V and J ends lost 2 bases and 9 bases respectively, with 11 bases between them. Germline V lookup: CDR1 MNHEY, CDR2 SMNVEV (reference sequence). The CDR3 totals 13 residues. The CDR3 region is CASSLRGPWPQHF. DNA of the CDR3: TGTGCCAGCAGTTTACGGGGCCCGTGGCCCCAGCATTTT.

This clonotype was detected only a few times. The rearrangement uses TRBV7-3 and TRBJ1-1; no clear D. The CDR3 totals 15 residues. Germline assignment: CDR1 SGHTA and CDR2 FQGTGA. V was shortened by 0 bases and J by 4 bases, with 12 bases between the two germline ends. CDR3 nucleotides: TGTGCCAGCAGCTTAACGCAGGCGGGGAGCACTGAAGCTTTCTTT. This encodes CASSLTQAGSTEAFF.

This clonotype has a count of ten or more. The gene calls are TRBV7-2 and TRBJ1-5; D remains ambiguous. V was trimmed by 0 bases and J by 0 bases, leaving 18 bases between them. Germline CDR1 reads SGHTA; CDR2 reads FQGNSA. The CDR3 sequence is 19 residues long. Here the CDR3 reads CASSLALRPGPYSNQPQHF. CDR3 sequence (DNA): TGTGCCAGCAGCTTAGCGCTCCGGCCAGGCCCATATAGCAATCAGCCCCAGCATTTT.

The chain links TRBV19 to TRBJ1-3, with 8 positions matching TRBD1. Germline V CDR1 and CDR2: LNHDA, SQIVND (reference sequence). V lost 7 bases and J lost 0; bases outside the gene matches: 2. The CDR3 loop spans 14 amino acids. The CDR3 region has the DNA TGTGCCAGTAACAGGGGGATCTCTGGAAACACCATATATTTT. The encoded protein is CASNRGISGNTIYF.

The V gene is TRBV6-4, the J gene TRBJ2-3, with unresolved D. There are 13 residues in the CDR3. In germline, CDR1 is MRHNA, CDR2 SNTAGT. V lost 4 bases and J lost 2, with 7 bases in between. DNA of the CDR3: TGTGCCAGCAGTGTCGCAGACACAGATACGCAGTATTTT. This sequence encodes CASSVADTDTQYF.

This clonotype was counted at least ten times. The chain is built from TRBV5-6 and TRBJ1-2; D remains ambiguous. The ends were cut back, 5 bases at V and 8 bases at J, with 10 bases in the middle. Germline V CDR1 and CDR2: SGHDT, YYEEEE. The CDR3 spans 11 residues. The CDR3 region is CASSSVGGYTF. The CDR3 nucleotides are TGTGCCAGCAGTTCAGTAGGGGGCTACACCTTC.

This clonotype was counted only a few times. This rearrangement joins TRBV7-9 to TRBJ2-3; D remains unclear. Germline CDR1 reads SEHNR; CDR2 reads FQNEAQ (reference sequence). The CDR3 covers 13 residues. Trimming removed 4 bases at V and 6 bases at J, with 11 bases between. The CDR3 reads CASSSEPADTQYF. DNA for the CDR3: TGTGCCAGCAGCTCCGAGCCGGCGGATACGCAGTATTTT. The whole variable domain, remainder taken from reference TRBV7-9 and TRBJ2-3, is DTGVSQNPRHKITKRGQNVTFRCDPISEHNRLYWYRQTLGQGPEFLTYFQNEAQLEKSRLLSDRFSAERPKGSFSTLEIQRTEQGDSAMYLCASSSEPADTQYFGPGTRLTVL.

This clonotype was detected only a few times. V gene TRBV13 combines with J gene TRBJ1-1; 8 nucleotides agree with TRBD1. Germline V gene lookup returns CDR1 PRHDT and CDR2 FYEKMQ (reference sequence). V lost 4 bases, J lost 3 bases, and 4 bases stayed unmatched. The CDR3 has 14 amino acids. The CDR3: CASSYGQGDTEAFF. CDR3 nucleotides: TGTGCCAGCAGCTACGGACAGGGAGACACTGAAGCTTTCTTT.

The chain uses TRBV3-1 and TRBJ1-3; unclear D gene. The CDR3 covers 16 residues. V was clipped by 1 base and J by 0 bases, with 10 bases between them. Germline CDR1 reads LGHDT; CDR2 reads YNNKEL (reference sequence). CDR3 residues: CASSQGSLNSGNTIYF. CDR3 coding DNA: TGTGCCAGCAGCCAAGGGTCGCTTAACTCTGGAAACACCATATATTTT.

This chain joins TRBV11-3 and TRBJ2-3; TRBD1 or TRBD2 may be the D gene (5 bases each). V was clipped by 3 bases and J by 4 bases, with 11 bases between them. Germline assignment: CDR1 SGHNT and CDR2 YENEEA. There are 14 residues in the CDR3. In DNA form, the CDR3 reads TGTGCCAGCAGCTTGGGCAGGGACGCAGATACGCAGTATTTT. Its translation is CASSLGRDADTQYF.

The chain combines TRBV7-2 with TRBJ2-3, with 12 bases fitting TRBD2. Germline CDR1 is SGHTA and CDR2 is FQGNSA. After removal of 5 bases from V and 5 bases from J, the junction contained 17 bases not matched to a gene. There are 19 residues in the CDR3. CDR3 DNA sequence: TGTGCCAGCAGCCTGCTAGGGTCTAGCGGGGGGGCAGTTGTAGATACGCAGTATTTT. This sequence encodes CASSLLGSSGGAVVDTQYF.

The genes are TRBV29-1 and TRBJ2-7, with D perhaps TRBD1 (5 bases). V was pared by 1 base and J by 2 bases, with 9 bases between. Germline CDR1 is SQVTM and CDR2 is ANQGSEA. This CDR3 contains 13 residues. DNA for the CDR3: TGCAGCGTTGAAGCACAGGCCCCCTACGAGCAGTACTTC. This encodes CSVEAQAPYEQYF.

This clonotype has at least ten counts. The V call is TRBV29-1, the J call TRBJ1-1; a weak D match, TRBD1 (6 bases). This CDR3 is 13 amino acids long. Looked up from germline, CDR1 is SQVTM and CDR2 is ANQGSEA. Trimming shortened V by 8 bases and J by 1 base, and 14 bases separated the two germline ends. This chain's CDR3 is CSLKQGGNTEAFF. CDR3 in DNA: TGCAGCCTTAAACAGGGCGGGAACACTGAAGCTTTCTTT.

The count of this clonotype is one. This rearrangement joins TRBV7-2 to TRBJ1-1; D is uncertain. The CDR3 has 16 residues. Trimming took off 2 bases at V and 0 bases at J, with 13 bases between the two ends. Germline V CDR1 and CDR2: SGHTA, FQGNSA. The CDR3 region has the DNA TGTGCCAGCAGCTTAAATTATGGCAGAGTGAACACTGAAGCTTTCTTT. It is translated as CASSLNYGRVNTEAFF.

This clonotype appeared a few times. This rearrangement joins TRBV5-6 to TRBJ1-6; 7 bases fit TRBD1. This CDR3 comprises 15 residues. V lost 5 bases to trimming and J lost 4 bases; unmatched junction nucleotides: 6. The germline CDR1 and CDR2 sequences are SGHDT and YYEEEE. CDR3 sequence (DNA): TGTGCCAGCAGGGACCGGGACAGATATAATTCACCCCTCCACTTT. As protein: CASRDRDRYNSPLHF.

This clonotype was seen many times. This CDR3 reads CASSEAGYSSYNEQFF. CDR3 nucleotides: TGTGCCAGCAGTGAAGCAGGGTACAGCTCCTACAATGAGCAGTTCTTC. The chain uses TRBV6-1 and TRBJ2-1; D not resolved. Germline assignment: CDR1 MNHNS and CDR2 SASEGT. Trimming removed 0 bases at V and 0 bases at J, with 9 bases between. The length of the CDR3 is 16 residues.